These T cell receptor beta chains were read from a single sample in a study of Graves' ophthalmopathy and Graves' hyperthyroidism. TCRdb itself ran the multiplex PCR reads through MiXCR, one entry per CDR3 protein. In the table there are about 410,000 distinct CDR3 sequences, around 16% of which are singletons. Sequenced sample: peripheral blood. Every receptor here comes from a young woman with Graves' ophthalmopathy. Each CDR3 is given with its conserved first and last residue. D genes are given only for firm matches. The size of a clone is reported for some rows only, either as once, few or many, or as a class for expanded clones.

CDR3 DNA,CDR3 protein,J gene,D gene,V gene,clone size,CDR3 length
TGCGCCAGCAGCGCTGGGACAGGGGATTACGAGCAGTACTTC,CASSAGTGDYEQYF,TRBJ2-7,TRBD1,TRBV5-1,once,14
TGTGCCAGCAAGCCGGGACAGGGATCCTACGAGCAGTACTTC,CASKPGQGSYEQYF,TRBJ2-7,TRBD1,TRBV12-3/TRBV12-4,many,14
TGCGCCAGCAGCCAAGAAAGGCGGGAGTTCTATGGCTACACCTTC,CASSQERREFYGYTF,TRBJ1-2,NA,TRBV4-3,many,15
TGTGCCAGCAGTTTTCAGGGTTCGACCCAGTACTTC,CASSFQGSTQYF,TRBJ2-5,NA,TRBV28,many,12
TGTGCCAGCAGTAACAGGCTTCGTAACACTGAAGCTTTCTTT,CASSNRLRNTEAFF,TRBJ1-1,NA,TRBV6-9,NA,14
TGTGCCACCACACCCGGTACCTTGGCCGGGGAGCTGTTTTTT,CATTPGTLAGELFF,TRBJ2-2,NA,TRBV24-1,many,14
TGTGCCAGCAGCCCTTGGGAGAAAGAGACCCAGTACTTC,CASSPWEKETQYF,TRBJ2-5,NA,TRBV7-2,many,13
TGTGCCAGCAGCTCTGGGACAGCTGTAGCCAAAAACACTCAGTACTTC,CASSSGTAVAKNTQYF,TRBJ2-4,TRBD1,TRBV7-2,many,16
TGCAGTGCTAGAAGGATGGGTGGACAAGAGACCCAGTACTTC,CSARRMGGQETQYF,TRBJ2-5,NA,TRBV20-1,many,14
TGTGCCAGCAGTCTTTACAGGGGAAAGAACACTGAAGCTTTCTTT,CASSLYRGKNTEAFF,TRBJ1-1,TRBD1,TRBV6-2/TRBV6-3,many,15
TGTGCCAGCACCCGCCTGACCCCGAACACCGGGGAGCTGTTTTTT,CASTRLTPNTGELFF,TRBJ2-2,NA,TRBV12-3/TRBV12-4,many,15
TGTGCCAGCAGCCTCTGGACGGATCGCTCCTACGAGCAGTACTTC,CASSLWTDRSYEQYF,TRBJ2-7,NA,TRBV6-2/TRBV6-3,many,15
TGTGCTAGTGGCGCGAGTCGGGGCTCCGACAAGCCCCAGCATTTT,CASGASRGSDKPQHF,TRBJ1-5,NA,TRBV12-5,NA,15
TGTGCCAGCAGTTACGAGGCTAGCGGGAGACAAGAGACCCAGTACTTC,CASSYEASGRQETQYF,TRBJ2-5,TRBD2,TRBV6-5,many,16
TGTGCCAGTAGTTCCTGGGCAGCTGAAGCTTTCTTT,CASSSWAAEAFF,TRBJ1-1,NA,TRBV19,many,12
TGCGCCAGCAGCCAAAGGTCCAACCCGGGGGAGCAGTACTTC,CASSQRSNPGEQYF,TRBJ2-7,NA,TRBV4-1,many,14
NA,CASSQRGTSTGELFFGEGYTF,TRBJ1-2,NA,TRBV5-8,NA,21
TGTGCCAGCAGTTGGGTCGGGACAGGGGTCACTGAAGCTTTCTTT,CASSWVGTGVTEAFF,TRBJ1-1,TRBD1,TRBV27,NA,15
TGTGCCAGCAGGAGGAGGCGGGACGGAGCGATTGCGGAGACCCAGTACTTC,CASRRRRDGAIAETQYF,TRBJ2-5,NA,TRBV7-9,many,17
TGTGCCAGCAGTTTACTAGGCTCGGGCAATCAGCCCCAGCATTTT,CASSLLGSGNQPQHF,TRBJ1-5,NA,TRBV27,NA,15
TGTGCCAGCAGCCGATTCCGGACAGGGCCCAACACTGAAGCTTTCTTT,CASSRFRTGPNTEAFF,TRBJ1-1,TRBD1,TRBV14,NA,16
TGTGCCAGCGGCATGGCGGGGCGCAATCAGCCCCAGCATTTT,CASGMAGRNQPQHF,TRBJ1-5,NA,TRBV2,many,14
TGTGCCAGCTTCAGGGGGAACATTCAGTACTTC,CASFRGNIQYF,TRBJ2-4,TRBD1,TRBV6-1,NA,11
TGTGCCAGCAGTCCTAATAGCGGCTCTGGGGCCAACGTCCTGACTTTC,CASSPNSGSGANVLTF,TRBJ2-6,NA,TRBV6-1,NA,16
TGCAGTGCTACCCCTGGGCATAATTCACCCCTCCACTTT,CSATPGHNSPLHF,TRBJ1-6,NA,TRBV20-1,many,13
TGTGCCAGCAGCTTAGTAGTGGACAGTGCTTATGGCTATGGCTACACCTTC,CASSLVVDSAYGYGYTF,TRBJ1-2,NA,TRBV11-2,NA,17
TGTGCCAGCAGCGAACGGACAGGAACGAGCACTGAAGCTTTCTTT,CASSERTGTSTEAFF,TRBJ1-1,TRBD1,TRBV7-8,many,15
TGTGCCAGCAGCTTCCCCGACGGACAGATTCTTCAAGAGACCCAGTACTTC,CASSFPDGQILQETQYF,TRBJ2-5,NA,TRBV7-8,NA,17
TGTGCCAGCAGCTTCTTCCCGGACACTGAAGCTTTCTTT,CASSFFPDTEAFF,TRBJ1-1,NA,TRBV7-3,NA,13
TGCAGCGCGGACCGGGAGACCCAGTACTTC,CSADRETQYF,TRBJ2-5,NA,TRBV29-1,many,10
TGTGCCTGGAGTAAGAGGAGGCTCGTAGGAGCTTTCTTT,CAWSKRRLVGAFF,TRBJ1-1,NA,TRBV30,many,13
TGCAGTGCTAGAGGTGGGACAGCCGAGCAGTACTTC,CSARGGTAEQYF,TRBJ2-7,TRBD1,TRBV20-1,NA,12
TGTGCCACAAGAGGGCAGGGAGTAGGAAACACCATATATTTT,CATRGQGVGNTIYF,TRBJ1-3,NA,TRBV19,many,14
TGTGCCAGCAGCCCAGCGTTAGCGGGGTACGAGCAGTACTTC,CASSPALAGYEQYF,TRBJ2-7,TRBD2,TRBV11-2,many,14
TGTGCCAGCAGCCCGTGGGGACAGAGTAACACCGGGGAGCTGTTTTTT,CASSPWGQSNTGELFF,TRBJ2-2,TRBD1,TRBV11-2,many,16
TGTGCCAGCAGTTTTCTAGATGGACAGGCCTACGAGCAGTACTTC,CASSFLDGQAYEQYF,TRBJ2-7,TRBD1,TRBV12-3/TRBV12-4,few,15
TGTGCCAGCAGTTTCGACATTTCGAACACTGAAGCTTTCTTT,CASSFDISNTEAFF,TRBJ1-1,NA,TRBV28,many,14
TGTGCCAGCAGCCAGGTGGCTATCAGTACCGGGGAGCTGTTTTTT,CASSQVAISTGELFF,TRBJ2-2,NA,TRBV4-2,NA,15
TGTGCCAGCAGTTACCCGAACACGTCACCCCTCCACTTT,CASSYPNTSPLHF,TRBJ1-6,NA,TRBV6-2/TRBV6-3,many,13
TGTACCAGCAGTTACTCGGGGGGTAGTGCCTACGAGCAGTACTTC,CTSSYSGGSAYEQYF,TRBJ2-7,TRBD2,TRBV6-5,NA,15
TGTGCCAGCAACCGGGCCGGGTCTGGAAACACCATATATTTT,CASNRAGSGNTIYF,TRBJ1-3,NA,TRBV3-1,many,14
TGTGCCAGCAGCTTAGCCGGGGATGGGAATTCACCCCTCCACTTT,CASSLAGDGNSPLHF,TRBJ1-6,NA,TRBV7-9,few,15
TGTGCCAGCAGTTTCAGACAGGGACTTGGTCAGCCCCAGCATTTT,CASSFRQGLGQPQHF,TRBJ1-5,TRBD1,TRBV12-3/TRBV12-4,NA,15
TGTGCCAGCAGTTCCATCAGGGGGCTGTCCTACGAGCAGTACTTC,CASSSIRGLSYEQYF,TRBJ2-7,TRBD1,TRBV11-2,many,15
TGTGCCAGCTCACCACCGGTACGGACCGAAGAGACCCAGTACTTC,CASSPPVRTEETQYF,TRBJ2-5,NA,TRBV18,many,15
TGTGCCAGCAGTCTAAGTCCCGGGACAGAAGAGACCCAGTACTTC,CASSLSPGTEETQYF,TRBJ2-5,TRBD1,TRBV6-4,many,15
TGTGCCAGCAGCTTAGGGCGCGCGCCCGGGGAGCTGTTTTTT,CASSLGRAPGELFF,TRBJ2-2,NA,TRBV11-2,many,14
TGTGCCAGCAGTTTGGCGGGACAGGGGGGTCAGCCCCAGCATTTT,CASSLAGQGGQPQHF,TRBJ1-5,TRBD1,TRBV27,many,15
TGCAGCGTTGTAAGTGAATACACCGGGGAGCTGTTTTTT,CSVVSEYTGELFF,TRBJ2-2,NA,TRBV29-1,many,13
TGCAGTGCTAGAGATCGATTAGGTTCTGGAAACACCATATATTTT,CSARDRLGSGNTIYF,TRBJ1-3,NA,TRBV20-1,many,15
TGTGCCTGGAGTGTACACTCGGGGAGTCGAGGGGGCTACACCTTC,CAWSVHSGSRGGYTF,TRBJ1-2,NA,TRBV30,many,15
TGTGCCAGCAGCGGGGGCGGGGCCAACGTCCTGACTTTC,CASSGGGANVLTF,TRBJ2-6,NA,TRBV7-3,many,13